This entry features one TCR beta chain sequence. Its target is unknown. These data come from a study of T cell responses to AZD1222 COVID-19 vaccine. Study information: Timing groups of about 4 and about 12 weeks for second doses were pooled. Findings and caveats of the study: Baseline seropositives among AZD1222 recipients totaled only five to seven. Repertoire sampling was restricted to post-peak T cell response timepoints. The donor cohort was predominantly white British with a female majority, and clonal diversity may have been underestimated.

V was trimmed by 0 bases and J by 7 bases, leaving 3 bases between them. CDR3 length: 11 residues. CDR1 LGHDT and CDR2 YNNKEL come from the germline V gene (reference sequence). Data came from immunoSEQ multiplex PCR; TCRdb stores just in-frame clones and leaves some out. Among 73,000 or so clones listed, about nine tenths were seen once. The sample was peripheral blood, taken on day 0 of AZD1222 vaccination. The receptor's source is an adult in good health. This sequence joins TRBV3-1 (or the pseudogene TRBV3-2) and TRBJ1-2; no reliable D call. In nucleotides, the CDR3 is TGTGCCAGCAGCCAAGATCTTGGCTACACCTTC. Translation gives CASSQDLGYTF.